Following are 19 T cell receptor beta chains from one sample sequenced in a study of T cell responses to AZD1222 COVID-19 vaccine. The table came from immunoSEQ multiplex PCR; TCRdb's copy has only in-frame clones and leaves some out. The data contain about 160,000 clones, more than 85% of them seen just once; the ten biggest clones take up more than 3%. Here the sequenced sample was peripheral blood, taken 28 days after the second AZD1222 dose. The source of these receptors is an adult who received the AZD1222 COVID-19 vaccine.

The rearrangement uses TRBV27 and TRBJ2-7; D may be TRBD2 (6 bases). The V and J ends lost 6 bases and 6 bases respectively, with 15 bases between them. The CDR3 is made up of 13 amino acids. Germline values: CDR1 MNHEY, CDR2 SMNVEV (reference sequence). Here the CDR3 DNA reads TGTGCCAGCAGAGCCCCTACTAGCAGCGAGCAGTACTTC. It yields the protein CASRAPTSSEQYF.

The table lists this clone with a few counts. The gene calls are TRBV7-9 and TRBJ2-2; 9 positions agree with TRBD1. CDR1 and CDR2 from the germline V gene are SEHNR and FQNEAQ (reference sequence). J was trimmed by 3 bases and V by 3 bases; bases with no gene match: 5. CDR3 length equals 16 residues. The DNA for the CDR3 is TGTGCCAGCAGCTTTACAGGGGGCGCCGACACCGGGGAGCTGTTTTTT. Translating it yields CASSFTGGADTGELFF.

CDR3 in amino acids: CATSDSQGANEKLFF. The CDR3 DNA sequence: TGTGCCACCAGTGACTCCCAGGGGGCTAATGAAAAACTGTTTTTT. This chain uses TRBV24-1 with TRBJ1-4; 7 nucleotides agree with TRBD1. CDR1 and CDR2 (germline): KGHDR, SFDVKD. The CDR3 runs to 15 residues. V trimming: 4 bases; J trimming: 3 bases; junction bases outside the gene matches: 4.

DNA for the CDR3: TGTGCCACCAGCAGAGGGACTAGTCCCTCCTACGAGCAGTACTTC. Amino acids: CATSRGTSPSYEQYF. The genes are TRBV15 and TRBJ2-7, with 7 bases fitting TRBD2. The V gene's germline CDR1 is LNHNV and CDR2 YYDKDF (reference sequence). The CDR3 has 15 amino acids. V shed 1 base and J 0 bases; nucleotides not matched to a gene: 3.

This clone was detected only once. The chain joins TRBV29-1 to TRBJ2-5; 9 bases are shared with TRBD2. CDR1 and CDR2 from the germline V gene are SQVTM and ANQGSEA. Trimming cost V 8 bases and J 5 bases; bases outside gene matches: 9. The CDR3 spans 13 residues. The CDR3 bases are TGCAGCTCTCGGGGACTAGCAAAGGAGACCCAGTACTTC. Protein sequence: CSSRGLAKETQYF.

V is TRBV7-6 and J is TRBJ2-7, with D hard to call. CDR1 is SGHVS and CDR2 is FNYEAQ in the germline V gene. Trimming cost V 2 bases and J 4 bases, with 15 bases left between them. The CDR3 sequence is 15 residues long. The CDR3 loop is CASSLRRNSGYEQYF. The DNA of the CDR3 is TGTGCCAGCAGCTTACGAAGAAACTCGGGTTACGAGCAGTACTTC. Together with reference TRBV7-6 and TRBJ2-7, the CDR3 gives the full variable domain: GAGVSQSPRYKVTKRGQDVALRCDPISGHVSLYWYRQALGQGPEFLTYFNYEAQQDKSGLPNDRFSAERPEGSISTLTIQRTEQRDSAMYRCASSLRRNSGYEQYFGPGTRLTVT.

The rearrangement joins TRBV3-1 (or the pseudogene TRBV3-2) to TRBJ2-5; D gene unclear. The V and J ends lost 3 bases and 5 bases respectively, with 7 bases between them. Germline CDR1 reads LGHDT; CDR2 reads YNNKEL (reference sequence). The CDR3 spans 12 residues. The CDR3 spells CASSHQAETQYF. The CDR3 region has the DNA TGTGCCAGCAGCCACCAAGCTGAGACCCAGTACTTC.

Notes on this clone: Its ends do not fully match the called genes, so a read error is possible. This sequence joins TRBV11-2 and TRBJ2-2; possibly TRBD1 or TRBD2 for D (5 bases each). The CDR3 runs 15 residues. CDR1 is SGHAT and CDR2 is FQNNGV in the germline V gene. The CDR3 reads CASSLLGVGTRELFF. CDR3 in DNA: TGTGCCAGCAGCTTGCTGGGGGTGGGCACCAGGGAGCTGTTTTTT.

V is TRBV18 and J is TRBJ2-2, with 12 positions matching TRBD2. The germline gives CDR1 KGHSH, CDR2 LQKENI. V gave up 3 bases and J gave up 2 bases; unmatched junction bases: 4. This CDR3 is 17 amino acids long. CDR3 in DNA: TGTGCCAGCTCACCCCCAGGACTAGCGGGAAACACCGGGGAGCTGTTTTTT. This translates into CASSPPGLAGNTGELFF.

CDR3 sequence reads: CASSSSYGQGGNYGYTF. The CDR3 DNA reads TGCGCCAGCAGCTCTTCTTATGGACAGGGGGGGAACTATGGCTACACCTTC. The rearrangement joins TRBV5-1 to TRBJ1-2; TRBD1 matches at 10 bases. Germline CDR1 reads SGHRS; CDR2 reads YFSETQ. The ends lost 3 bases at V and 2 bases at J; junction bases unmatched: 10. The CDR3 covers 17 residues.

This sequence joins TRBV10-3 and TRBJ2-1; maybe TRBD1 (6 bases). V was pared by 10 bases and J by 9 bases, with 19 bases between. Germline CDR1 ENHRY, CDR2 SYGVKD. The CDR3 is made up of 13 amino acids. CDR3 nucleotides: TGTGCCACAAAAAACGCACAGGGTCTTGAGCAGTTCTTC. Translating it yields CATKNAQGLEQFF.

The gene calls are TRBV18 and TRBJ2-2; possibly TRBD2 for D (5 bases). Germline-derived CDR1 and CDR2 are KGHSH and LQKENI. The CDR3 is 15 amino acids. Trimming took off 3 bases at V and 6 bases at J, with 14 bases between the two ends. In nucleotides, the CDR3 is TGTGCCAGCTCACCGCCAACTAGTTTCGCCGGGGAGCTGTTTTTT. Translated: CASSPPTSFAGELFF. Together with reference TRBV18 and TRBJ2-2, the CDR3 gives the full variable domain: NAGVMQNPRHLVRRRGQEARLRCSPMKGHSHVYWYRQLPEEGLKFMVYLQKENIIDESGMPKERFSAEFPKEGPSILRIQQVVRGDSAAYFCASSPPTSFAGELFFGEGSRLTVL.

The chain links TRBV28 to TRBJ1-3, with a weak D call TRBD1 (6 bases). Trimming cost V 4 bases and J 0 bases, with 10 bases left between them. The germline gives CDR1 MDHEN, CDR2 SYDVKM. The CDR3 totals 15 residues. The CDR3 coding sequence is TGTGCCAGCAGTTCAGGGGACCTCTCTGGAAACACCATATATTTT. Its protein is CASSSGDLSGNTIYF.

The chain recombines TRBV27 with TRBJ2-7, with D perhaps being TRBD1 or TRBD2 (5 bases each). Trimming left V 9 bases short and J 4 bases short, with 19 bases between. The V gene's germline CDR1 is MNHEY and CDR2 SMNVEV (reference sequence). The CDR3 is 14 amino acids. The CDR3 sequence: CASSPARGPYEQYF. The DNA of the CDR3 is TGTGCCAGTAGCCCGGCGAGGGGACCTTACGAGCAGTACTTC.

The chain employs TRBV19 and TRBJ1-2, with unresolved D. Per the germline V gene, CDR1 is LNHDA and CDR2 is SQIVND (reference sequence). Deletions cut 1 base from V and 1 base from J, with 7 bases between. The CDR3 consists of 14 residues. The CDR3 spells CASSIGGINYGYTF. DNA of the CDR3: TGTGCCAGTAGTATAGGTGGCATTAACTATGGCTACACCTTC.

This chain's CDR3 is CASSFSGNSPLHF. In nucleotides, the CDR3 is TGTGCCAGCAGTTTCAGTGGGAATTCACCCCTCCACTTT. The V call is TRBV27, the J call TRBJ1-6; D is undetermined. The CDR3 covers 13 residues. Trimming removed 3 bases from V and 7 bases from J, with 7 bases in between. CDR1 is MNHEY, CDR2 SMNVEV, per germline (reference sequence).

V and J are TRBV5-1 and TRBJ2-7; D is unclear. The germline CDR1 and CDR2 sequences are SGHRS and YFSETQ. With 0 bases removed from V and 4 bases from J, the gap between germline ends came to 11 bases. The CDR3 length is 14 residues. The CDR3 region has the DNA TGCGCCAGCAGCTTGGGGTCGGCTAGGTACGAGCAGTACTTC. Protein product: CASSLGSARYEQYF.

This clone was recorded once. The chain joins TRBV5-1 to TRBJ2-7, with 8 bases matching TRBD2. V lost 0 bases, J lost 7 bases, and 9 bases stayed unmatched. CDR1 SGHRS and CDR2 YFSETQ come from the germline V gene. This CDR3 spans 15 amino acids. The CDR3 is CASSLDLAGPQEQYF. CDR3 DNA: TGCGCCAGCAGCTTGGATTTAGCGGGACCCCAGGAGCAGTACTTC.

The J gene is TRBJ2-7, the V gene TRBV5-4; 9 nucleotides agree with TRBD2. Germline lookup yields CDR1 SGHNT and CDR2 YYREEE (reference sequence). V shed 4 bases, J shed 3 bases, and the junction held 8 bases outside the gene matches. The CDR3 has 15 amino acids. CDR3 coding DNA: TGTGCCAGCAGCCCCGAGCGGGAGGCCATCTACGAGCAGTACTTC. It encodes CASSPEREAIYEQYF.